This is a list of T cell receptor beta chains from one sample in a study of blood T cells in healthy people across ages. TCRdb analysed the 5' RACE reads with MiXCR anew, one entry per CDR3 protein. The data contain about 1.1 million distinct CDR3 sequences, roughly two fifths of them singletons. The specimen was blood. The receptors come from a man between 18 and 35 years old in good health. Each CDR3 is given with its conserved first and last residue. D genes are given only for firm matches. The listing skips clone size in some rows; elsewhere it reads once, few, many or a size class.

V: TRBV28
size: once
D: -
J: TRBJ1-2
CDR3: CASRLRVSANYGYTF
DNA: TGTGCCAGCAGATTAAGGGTATCGGCTAACTATGGCTACACCTTC

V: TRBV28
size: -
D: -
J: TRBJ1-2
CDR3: CASSRPLVYGYTF
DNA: TGTGCCAGCAGCCGACCACTCGTCTATGGCTACACCTTC

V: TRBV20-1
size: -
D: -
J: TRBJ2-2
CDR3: CSAKKTNTGELFF
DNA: TGCAGTGCTAAGAAAACGAACACCGGGGAGCTGTTTTTT

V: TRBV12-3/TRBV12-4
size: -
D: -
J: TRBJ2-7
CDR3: CASSLAGADRREQYF
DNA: TGTGCCAGCAGTTTGGCCGGCGCGGATCGTCGCGAGCAGTACTTC

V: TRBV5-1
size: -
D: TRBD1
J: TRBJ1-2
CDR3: CASSLNQGVNYGYTF
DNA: TGCGCCAGCAGCTTGAATCAGGGGGTTAACTATGGCTACACCTTC

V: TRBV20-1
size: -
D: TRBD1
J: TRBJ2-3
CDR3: CSAISLRDRGPSAQYF
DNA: TGCAGTGCTATCTCCCTCCGGGACAGGGGGCCCTCTGCGCAGTATTTT

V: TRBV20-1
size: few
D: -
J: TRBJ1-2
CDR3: CSASLGDYGYTF
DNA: TGCAGTGCTAGTCTAGGAGACTATGGCTACACCTTC

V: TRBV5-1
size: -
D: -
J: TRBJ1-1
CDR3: CASSLAFEFMGNTEAFF
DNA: TGCGCCAGCAGCTTGGCCTTTGAGTTTATGGGGAACACTGAAGCTTTCTTT

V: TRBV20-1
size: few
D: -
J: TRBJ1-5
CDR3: CSARRGYSNQPQHF
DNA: TGCAGTGCTAGACGCGGATATAGCAATCAGCCCCAGCATTTT

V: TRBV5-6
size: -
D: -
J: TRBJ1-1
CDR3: CASSSGYLNTEAFF
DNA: TGTGCCAGCAGCTCGGGGTACCTGAACACTGAAGCTTTCTTT

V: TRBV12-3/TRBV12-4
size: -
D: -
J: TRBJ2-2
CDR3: CASSWDSVNTGELFF
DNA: TGTGCCAGCAGTTGGGACTCCGTGAACACCGGGGAGCTGTTTTTT

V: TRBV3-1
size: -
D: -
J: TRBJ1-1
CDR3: CASSQGTSTPEAFF
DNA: TGTGCCAGCAGCCAAGGGACATCTACACCTGAAGCTTTCTTT

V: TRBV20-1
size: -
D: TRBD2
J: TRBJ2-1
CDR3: CSARAQGTSLDSYEQFF
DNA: TGCAGTGCTAGAGCCCAGGGGACTAGCCTAGATTCCTACGAGCAGTTCTTC

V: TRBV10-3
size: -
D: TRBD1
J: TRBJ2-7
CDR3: CAIGSTDRGLSGEQYF
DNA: TGTGCCATCGGTTCTACGGACAGGGGGCTTTCGGGCGAGCAGTACTTC

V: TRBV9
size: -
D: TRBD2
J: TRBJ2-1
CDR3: CASSGLLAANDEQFF
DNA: TGTGCCAGCAGCGGACTCCTAGCGGCAAACGATGAGCAGTTCTTC

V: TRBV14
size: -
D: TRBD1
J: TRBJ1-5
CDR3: CASSHSRDSYQPQHF
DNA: TGTGCCAGCAGTCACTCTAGGGACAGCTATCAGCCCCAGCATTTT

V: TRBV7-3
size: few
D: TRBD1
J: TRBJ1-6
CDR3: CASSLKGTGESPLHF
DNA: TGTGCCAGCAGCTTAAAGGGGACAGGGGAATCACCCCTCCACTTT

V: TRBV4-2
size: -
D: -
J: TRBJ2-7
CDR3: CASSQEPSYSLSSYNEQYF
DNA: TGTGCCAGCAGCCAAGAACCCTCATATTCATTGAGCTCCTACAATGAGCAGTACTTC

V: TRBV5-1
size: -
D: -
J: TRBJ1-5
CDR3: CASSVQPGDQPQHF
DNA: TGCGCCAGCAGTGTGCAGCCTGGCGATCAGCCCCAGCATTTT

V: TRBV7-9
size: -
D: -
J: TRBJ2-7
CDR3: CASSLGEGDYEQYF
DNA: TGTGCCAGCAGCTTAGGGGAGGGGGATTACGAGCAGTACTTC

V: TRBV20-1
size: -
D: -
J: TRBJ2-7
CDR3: CSARATTSYEQYF
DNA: TGCAGTGCTAGGGCCACCACCTCCTACGAGCAGTACTTC

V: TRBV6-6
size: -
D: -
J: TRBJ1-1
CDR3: CASTTGSQMNTEAFF
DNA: TGTGCCAGCACCACCGGGAGCCAGATGAACACTGAAGCTTTCTTT

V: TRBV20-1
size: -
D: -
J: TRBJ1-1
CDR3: CSASRGEMNTEAFF
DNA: TGCAGTGCTTCCCGGGGGGAGATGAACACTGAAGCTTTCTTT

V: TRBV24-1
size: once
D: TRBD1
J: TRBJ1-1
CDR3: CAVTTGRGVTEAFF
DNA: TGTGCCGTCACGACAGGGCGAGGGGTCACTGAAGCTTTCTTT

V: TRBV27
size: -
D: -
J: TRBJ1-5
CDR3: CASSSEAVYSNQPQHF
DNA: TGTGCCAGCAGTTCTGAGGCAGTGTATAGCAATCAGCCCCAGCATTTT

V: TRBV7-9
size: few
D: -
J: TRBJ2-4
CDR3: CASSYGQTNIQYF
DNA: TGTGCCAGCAGCTACGGACAGACAAACATTCAGTACTTC

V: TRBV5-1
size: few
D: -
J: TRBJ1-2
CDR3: CASRGETEYGYTF
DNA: TGCGCCAGCAGAGGAGAGACGGAGTATGGCTACACCTTC

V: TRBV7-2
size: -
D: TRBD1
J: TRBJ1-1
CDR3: CASSSAIGQGRGTEAFF
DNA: TGTGCCAGCAGCTCCGCAATAGGACAGGGAAGAGGGACTGAAGCTTTCTTT

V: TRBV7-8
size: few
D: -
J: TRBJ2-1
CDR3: CASSLIRSRDEQFF
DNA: TGTGCCAGCAGCTTAATCAGATCGCGCGATGAGCAGTTCTTC

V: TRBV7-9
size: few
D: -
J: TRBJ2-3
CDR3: CASSLDRQRPSTDTQYF
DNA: TGTGCCAGCAGCTTAGACAGGCAGAGACCAAGCACAGATACGCAGTATTTT

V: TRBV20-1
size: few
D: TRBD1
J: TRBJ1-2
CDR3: CSARTGVVRGYTF
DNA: TGCAGTGCTAGGACAGGGGTAGTGAGGGGCTACACCTTC

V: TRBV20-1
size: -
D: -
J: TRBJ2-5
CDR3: CSARGETGQYF
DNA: TGCAGTGCTAGAGGGGAAACAGGGCAGTACTTC

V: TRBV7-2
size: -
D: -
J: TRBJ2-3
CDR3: CASSLGLGITSTDTQYF
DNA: TGTGCCAGCAGCTTAGGCTTAGGGATTACTAGCACAGATACGCAGTATTTT

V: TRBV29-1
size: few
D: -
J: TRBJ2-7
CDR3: CSERQGGDNEQYF
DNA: TGCAGCGAAAGACAGGGAGGCGACAATGAGCAGTACTTC

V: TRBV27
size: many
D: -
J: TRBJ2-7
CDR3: CASRGQSYEQYF
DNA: TGTGCCAGCAGGGGCCAATCCTACGAGCAGTACTTC

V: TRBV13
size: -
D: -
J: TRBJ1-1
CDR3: CASELTRGRTEAFF
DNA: TGTGCCAGCGAGCTTACCAGGGGAAGGACTGAAGCTTTCTTT

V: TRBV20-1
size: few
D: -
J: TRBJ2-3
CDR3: CSATRRGTSTDTQYF
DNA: TGCAGTGCTACCCGTCGGGGGACTAGCACAGATACGCAGTATTTT

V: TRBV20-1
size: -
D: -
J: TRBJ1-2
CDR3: CSARHTDTYGYTF
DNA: TGCAGTGCTAGGCACACTGACACCTATGGCTACACCTTC

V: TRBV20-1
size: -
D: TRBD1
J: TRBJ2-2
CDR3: CSATKNPGQDTGELFF
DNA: TGCAGTGCTACTAAGAATCCGGGACAGGACACCGGGGAGCTGTTTTTT

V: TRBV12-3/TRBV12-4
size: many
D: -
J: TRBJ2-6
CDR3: CASSLGGTGANVLTF
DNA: TGTGCCAGCAGTTTAGGGGGTACTGGGGCCAACGTCCTGACTTTC

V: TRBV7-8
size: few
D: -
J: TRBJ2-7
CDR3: CASSLLSGIEQYF
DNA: TGTGCCAGCAGCTTATTATCAGGGATCGAGCAGTACTTC

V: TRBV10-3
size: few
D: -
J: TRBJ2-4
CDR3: CAISESVSEKNIQYF
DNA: TGTGCCATCAGTGAGAGTGTTTCCGAAAAAAACATTCAGTACTTC

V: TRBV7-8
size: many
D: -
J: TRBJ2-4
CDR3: CASSFGGGTLAKNIQYF
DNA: TGTGCCAGCAGCTTTGGAGGGGGAACCCTAGCCAAAAACATTCAGTACTTC

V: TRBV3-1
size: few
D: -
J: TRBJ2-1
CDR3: CASSQDLRLTEQFF
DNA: TGTGCCAGCAGCCAAGATCTTAGACTAACAGAGCAGTTCTTC

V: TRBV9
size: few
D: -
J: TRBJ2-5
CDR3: CASSRVEGFGETQYF
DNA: TGTGCCAGCAGTCGAGTGGAAGGGTTCGGGGAGACCCAGTACTTC

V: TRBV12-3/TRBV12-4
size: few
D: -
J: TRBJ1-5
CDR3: CASSLGRPLLPQHF
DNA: TGTGCCAGCAGTTTGGGGCGCCCCCTCTTGCCCCAGCATTTT

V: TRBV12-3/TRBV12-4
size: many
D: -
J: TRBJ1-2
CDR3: CASSGTNYGYTF
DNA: TGTGCCAGCAGTGGGACTAACTATGGCTACACCTTC

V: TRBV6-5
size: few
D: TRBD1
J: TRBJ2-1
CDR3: CASSYALGQGPNEQFF
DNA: TGTGCCAGCAGTTACGCTTTGGGACAGGGGCCGAATGAGCAGTTCTTC

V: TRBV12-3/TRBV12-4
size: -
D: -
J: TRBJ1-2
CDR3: CASNGGAYGYTF
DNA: TGTGCCAGCAATGGGGGGGCCTATGGCTACACCTTC

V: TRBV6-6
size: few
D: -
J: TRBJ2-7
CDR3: CASSLYVYEQYF
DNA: TGTGCCAGCAGTCTCTACGTCTACGAGCAGTACTTC

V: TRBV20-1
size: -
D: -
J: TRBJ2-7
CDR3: CSARSQTYEQYF
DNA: TGCAGTGCTAGGAGCCAGACCTACGAGCAGTACTTC

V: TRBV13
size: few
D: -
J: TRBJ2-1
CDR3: CASSPTPGEDNEQFF
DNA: TGTGCCAGCAGCCCAACCCCGGGAGAAGACAATGAGCAGTTCTTC

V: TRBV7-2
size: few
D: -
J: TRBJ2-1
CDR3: CASTPGRSYNEQFF
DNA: TGTGCCAGCACCCCAGGGCGCTCCTACAATGAGCAGTTCTTC